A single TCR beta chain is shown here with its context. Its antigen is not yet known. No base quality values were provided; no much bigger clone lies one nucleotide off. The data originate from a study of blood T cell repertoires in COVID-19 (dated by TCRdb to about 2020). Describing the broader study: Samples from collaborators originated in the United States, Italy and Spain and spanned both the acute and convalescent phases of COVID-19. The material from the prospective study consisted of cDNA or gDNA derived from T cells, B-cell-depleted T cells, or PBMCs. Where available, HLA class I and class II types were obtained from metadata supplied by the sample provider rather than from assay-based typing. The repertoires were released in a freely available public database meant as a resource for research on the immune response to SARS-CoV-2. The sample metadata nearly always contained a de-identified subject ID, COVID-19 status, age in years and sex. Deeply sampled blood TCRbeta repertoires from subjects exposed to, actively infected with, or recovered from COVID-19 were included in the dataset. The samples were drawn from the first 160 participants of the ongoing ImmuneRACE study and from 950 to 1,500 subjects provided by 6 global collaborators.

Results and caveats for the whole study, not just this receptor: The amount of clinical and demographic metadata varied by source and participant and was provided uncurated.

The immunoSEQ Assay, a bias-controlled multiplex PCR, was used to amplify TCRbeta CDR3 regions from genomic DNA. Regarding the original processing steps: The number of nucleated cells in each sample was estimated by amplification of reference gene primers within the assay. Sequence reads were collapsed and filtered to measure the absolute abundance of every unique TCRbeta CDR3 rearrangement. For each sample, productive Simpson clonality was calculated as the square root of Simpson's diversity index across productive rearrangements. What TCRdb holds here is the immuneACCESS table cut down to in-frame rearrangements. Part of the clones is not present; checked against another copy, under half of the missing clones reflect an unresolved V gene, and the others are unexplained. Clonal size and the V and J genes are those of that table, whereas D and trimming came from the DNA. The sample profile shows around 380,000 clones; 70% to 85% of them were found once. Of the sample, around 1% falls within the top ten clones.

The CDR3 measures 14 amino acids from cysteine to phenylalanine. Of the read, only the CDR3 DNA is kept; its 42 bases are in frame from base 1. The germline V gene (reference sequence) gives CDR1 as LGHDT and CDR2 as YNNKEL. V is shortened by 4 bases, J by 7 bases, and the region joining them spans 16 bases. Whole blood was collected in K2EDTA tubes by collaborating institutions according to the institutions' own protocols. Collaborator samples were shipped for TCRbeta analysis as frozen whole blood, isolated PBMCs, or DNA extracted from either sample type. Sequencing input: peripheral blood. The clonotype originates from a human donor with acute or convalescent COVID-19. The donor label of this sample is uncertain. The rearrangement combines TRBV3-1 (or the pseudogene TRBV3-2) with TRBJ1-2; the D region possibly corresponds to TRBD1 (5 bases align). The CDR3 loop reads CASSRATSQGGYTF. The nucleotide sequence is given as TGTGCCAGCAGCCGAGCTACATCTCAGGGTGGCTACACCTTC.